This note documents a single TCR beta chain sequence. In the original workflow: Reference gene primers were amplified, and this amplification served to estimate nucleated cell counts. TCRdb's table, derived via immunoSEQ multiplex PCR, lists solely in-frame clones and lacks some. Clone size and the V and J calls come from that table; the DNA yielded D and trimming. The sample has around 19,000 clones; 80% to 95% are singletons. CDR1 and CDR2 from the germline V gene are SGDLS and YYNGEE. The CDR3 totals 14 residues. J was trimmed by 2 bases and V by 2 bases; bases with no gene match: 1. This sample was included in a study of blood T cell repertoires in COVID-19. Study overall: Italy, Spain and the United States were the sources of the convalescent and acute COVID-19 samples. From T cells, B-cell-depleted T cells, or PBMCs came the material, which was cDNA or gDNA.

Input material: peripheral blood. The TCR comes from a man aged 65 to 85 with active COVID-19. V gene TRBV9 combines with J gene TRBJ1-5; 7 nucleotides line up with TRBD1. Here the CDR3 reads CASSVGTGNQPQHF. The CDR3 DNA is TGTGCCAGCAGCGTCGGGACAGGCAATCAGCCCCAGCATTTT.